This T cell receptor (beta chain) derives from a study of cytomegalovirus exposure and HLA in healthy donors (dated by TCRdb to between 2016 and 2019). Concerning the study at large: An earlier analysis of 587 of the donors reported approximately 300 Gb of sequence data and around 100 million unique TCR beta sequences obtained from some 170 million T cells. An early release that covered several hundred HLA-typed donors contained approximately 300 gigabases of sequencing data and 65 million to 100 million unique TCR sequences. The genetic ancestry cluster associated with self-reported Caucasian donors included around 76% of the 398 genotyped donors. The aim of the study was to test whether cataloging public T cell receptors could identify signatures of past pathogen exposure. Using immunosequencing, the study profiled T cell repertoires from 550 to 750 subjects and related those repertoires to cytomegalovirus serostatus. Besides the first cohort of roughly 700 subjects, a separate validation cohort made up of 120 different subjects was used. The study combined high-throughput TCR immunosequencing, statistical association of individual TCRs with disease status, and machine learning to predict cytomegalovirus infection status. To study patterns of TCR occurrence, a later analysis re-analyzed previously published TCR beta repertoires from around 700 donors and added high-resolution HLA genotyping. In the later analysis, no new phenotypic data were used to find candidate immune exposures; instead, reliance was placed on TCR beta sequences and their occurrence across donors. An earlier analysis of approximately 580 of the donors used high-throughput TCR beta sequencing to judge whether each TCR beta V gene segment behaved as functional or pseudogenic. Donor age, sex, ethnicity and CMV serostatus were collected together with the repertoire data. A later genetic analysis used genome-wide SNP genotypes for about 55% of the 666 donors, treating that subset as a discovery cohort. All discovery cohort repertoires had been generated using a single sequencing platform. HLA typing covered class I and class II loci at four-digit resolution. The number of donors typed differed by locus, with roughly 629-640 for A, B, C, DRB1 and DQB1, around 500 for DQA1, some 570 for DPA1, and some 470 for DPB1. A handful of DR-DQ haplotypes were handled as single units for association and clustering because linkage in the cohort was strong. Among approximately 370 genotyped donors of the cohort, an average of approximately 240,000 unique TCR beta nucleotide sequences was sequenced per donor, of which about 19% were non-productive.

Libraries were made using the immunoSEQ multiplex PCR assay. For the multiplex PCR, a mixture combining 60 forward primers for TCR Vbeta segments and 13 reverse primers for TCR Jbeta segments was used. Amplification of the CDR3 region of rearranged TCR beta genes was performed with a multiplex PCR assay on genomic DNA. On the Illumina HiSeq System, the amplified TCR beta libraries were sequenced as 87-base-pair reads. As for how the authors treated the data: In a later analysis, roughly 80 million unique TCR beta chains were counted across the 500 to 850 repertoires, and around 10 million of these chains were shared by at least two donors. Raw reads were error-corrected and collapsed into unique sequences with a nearest-neighbor algorithm that merged closely related sequences to remove PCR and sequencing errors. Alignment of CDR3 sequences to IMGT reference sequences was used to assign V, D and J gene segments. Each retained sequence needed at least a six-nucleotide match to both a V gene segment and a J gene segment. A rearrangement was called productive if the CDR3 had no stop codons and remained in frame with V and J, and every other rearrangement was called non-productive. Following IMGT convention, CDR3 was defined as the stretch from the second conserved V-encoded cysteine up to the conserved J-encoded phenylalanine. Sequences without an unambiguous match to a single V gene segment were excluded from the earlier analysis of over 500 of the donors. An earlier analysis of fewer than 750 of the donors called V segments functional above 56.7% productive rearrangements and segregating when the between-donor standard deviation exceeded 5%. A statistical classification framework was developed to diagnose cytomegalovirus status using the catalog of TCR beta chain sequences. In a later analysis, TCR nucleotide sequences were compared against IMGT/GENE-DB human TR gene sequences so that V and J genes could be assigned. A later analysis assigned CDR3 sequences and most-parsimonious VDJ recombination scenarios with the TCRdist pipeline. A later analysis defined each TCR beta chain by its CDR3 amino acid sequence plus V-gene family, and excluded reads lacking a unique V-gene family. A later analysis removed 600 or so highly shared, low-generation-probability nucleotide sequences to deal with suspected cross-contamination and a sequencing artifact. In a later analysis, a clonal expansion index was calculated for each public chain from normalized within-repertoire ranks of inferred template counts. Generation probabilities in a later analysis came from a VDJ recombination model fitted to out-of-frame rearrangements, and those results were checked against IGoR. In a later analysis, TCR-TCR, TCR-HLA and TCR-CMV co-occurrence was scored with hypergeometric tests, and a repertoire-size bias correction was applied to TCR pairs. To estimate false discovery rates, a later analysis permuted the HLA or CMV assignments 20 times. In a later analysis, co-occurring TCRs were grouped using DBSCAN, with TCRdist sequence similarity added in when clustering inside HLA-allele-positive subsets. Co-occurrence clustering excluded repertoires with fewer than 30,000 or more than 120,000 public chains, plus five with anomalous nucleotide sharing. Held by TCRdb, this immuneACCESS table contains in-frame sequences only and omits some clones. Under half of the omission traces to an unresolved V gene where checked; the cause of the rest is unknown. The V and J calls and clone size are taken from that table; D and trimming were inferred from the DNA. The sample table lists about 160,000 clones, 70% to 80% of them with a count of one. In total, the top ten clones hold 1.4% of the sample.

The cohort comprised 666 healthy bone marrow donors. At the time of sampling, every cohort member was nominally healthy, though immune exposures that went unrecorded were likely present. The donor was CMV seronegative and was included in the group of around 320 seronegative cohort members. A peripheral blood sample was provided by each donor, and peripheral blood mononuclear cells were used for TCR beta sequencing. The Qiagen DNeasy Blood Extraction Kit was used to extract genomic DNA from the blood cell samples. On this clone: The specificity of this receptor is unknown. Per-base quality was not reported, and no clone a single base away is much larger than it.

The research as a whole found: In both the original and validation cohorts, the classifier was reported to diagnose cytomegalovirus status with high specificity and sensitivity. According to a later genetic analysis, donors in an Asian-associated ancestry cluster had fewer N-insertions in productive TCRs than the approximately 630-donor mean. A cluster of highly shared sequence variants was judged likely to represent a technical artifact of the sequencing pipeline. A few of the identified cytomegalovirus-associated TCR beta chains were confirmed in vitro to be specific for cytomegalovirus antigens. In an earlier analysis of 500 to 650 of the donors, most TCR beta V segments appeared in productive rearrangements about 90% or about 30% of the time, broadly matching IMGT annotations. In a later analysis, TCR association rates were found to vary across HLA loci, with the most associated TCRs seen for DRB1 alleles and the fewest for HLA-C alleles. In a later analysis, several top co-occurrence clusters were reported to appear linked to parvovirus B19, influenza, CMV and Epstein-Barr virus. Most TCR sequences were observed very rarely across donors, whereas some public TCRs were present in many individuals. In this cohort, only TCR beta chains were sequenced, and detectable features were limited by the absence of alpha or paired-chain data. A later analysis found that HLA-associated TCR beta chains were more clonally expanded and had lower generation probabilities than equally common non-associated chains. V-gene and J-gene trimming of TCR beta chains was associated with a missense DCLRE1C variant in a later genetic analysis, and the association was replicated in an independent cohort. Over 15 rarely observed V segments, including chromosome 9 orphons, were excluded from the earlier analysis of just under 600 of the donors because counts were too low. Presence/absence analyses assumed roughly uniform sequencing depth across donors, an assumption that may not hold. The authors suggested that the approach could potentially be extended to other disease states and immunological phenotypes. Strong co-occurrence of HLA alleles, especially DR and DQ, made assigning TCR associations to individual alleles difficult. CMV serostatus was the only immune exposure information available for the cohort. Correlated functional status among segregating V segments might reflect linkage disequilibrium, but an unknown experimental factor could not be ruled out. Because HLA typing was unavailable for some donors at each locus, only the typed subset was used in association tests. Most CMV-associated TCR beta chains appeared to be HLA-restricted in a later analysis, and the HLA associations seemed to be driven largely by CMV exposure. The study listed 164 TCR beta chains as associated with cytomegalovirus. In a later analysis, 16,951 TCR beta sequences were associated with specific HLA alleles at a false discovery rate of 0.05. A further reported finding was that TCR beta sequences accurately predicted the HLA-A and HLA-B alleles for most subjects in the first cohort.

Sequencing was done on a sample of PBMCs. The source of this sequence is a male donor in good health and CMV-seronegative.

The sequenced DNA is TGTGCCAGCAGCGGCTCGGGATCCTTCACCGGGGAGCTGTTTTTT. It specifies CASSGSGSFTGELFF. The chain employs TRBV9 and TRBJ2-2; the best D guess is TRBD2, with 5 bases matching. V is pared back by 3 bases and J by 4 bases, with 13 bases lying between the germline termini. CDR3 length: 15 amino acids, cysteine to phenylalanine. Of all the DNA, just the CDR3 is kept, 45 bases in frame from base 1. The germline V gene provides CDR1 SGDLS and CDR2 YYNGEE.